Included here is one TCR beta chain sequence, with context. Germline CDR1 reads SGHRS; CDR2 reads YFSETQ. The CDR3 is 15 residues long. V lost 0 bases to trimming and J lost 6 bases, with 12 bases between them. These data come from a study of control samples from healthy donors and cancer patients. The method was immunoSEQ multiplex PCR; TCRdb's version includes in-frame clones alone and lacks a portion of them. The repertoire includes 75,000 to 90,000 clones, 89% of them detected once, and approximately 9.4% sits in the top ten. Sequencing was performed on PBMCs. The origin of this receptor is a woman between 50 and 59 years old with colorectal cancer. The chain has TRBV5-1 and TRBJ2-2, with a weak D call TRBD1 (5 bases). The CDR3 DNA follows: TGCGCCAGCAGCTTGGCCGCAGGGATCCCCGGGGAGCTGTTTTTT. Its translation is CASSLAAGIPGELFF.